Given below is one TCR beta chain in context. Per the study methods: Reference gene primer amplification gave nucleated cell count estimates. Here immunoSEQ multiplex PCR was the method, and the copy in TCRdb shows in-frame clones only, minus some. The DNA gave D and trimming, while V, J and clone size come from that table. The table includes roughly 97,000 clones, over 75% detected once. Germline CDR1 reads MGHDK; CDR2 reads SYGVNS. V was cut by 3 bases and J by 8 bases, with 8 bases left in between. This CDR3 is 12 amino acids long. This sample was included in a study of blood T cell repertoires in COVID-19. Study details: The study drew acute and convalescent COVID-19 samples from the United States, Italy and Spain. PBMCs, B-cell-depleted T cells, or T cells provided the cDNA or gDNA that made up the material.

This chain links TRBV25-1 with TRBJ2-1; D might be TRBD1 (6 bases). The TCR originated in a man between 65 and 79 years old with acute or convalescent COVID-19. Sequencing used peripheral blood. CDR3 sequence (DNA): TGTGCCAGCAGTGACAGGGGCTATGAGCAGTTCTTC. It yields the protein CASSDRGYEQFF. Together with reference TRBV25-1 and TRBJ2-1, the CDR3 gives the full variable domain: EADIYQTPRYLVIGTGKKITLECSQTMGHDKMYWYQQDPGMELHLIHYSYGVNSTEKGDLSSESTVSRIRTEHFPLTLESARPSHTSQYLCASSDRGYEQFFGPGTRLTVL.